This TCR beta chain was observed in a study of early T cells in non-severe SARS-CoV-2 infection. Study summary: Bulk RNA isolated from unsorted whole blood underwent sequencing; chains were not paired.

This clonotype was found a few times. TCRdb reprocessed the 5' RACE reads with MiXCR, giving one entry per CDR3 protein. The repertoire includes 100,000 to 130,000 distinct CDR3 sequences, about an eighth of them detected once, and 3% to 3.5% sits in the top ten. Between the trimmed V and J ends, which lost 5 bases and 5 bases, there was a span of 16 bases. CDR1 is SQVTM and CDR2 is ANQGSEA in the germline V gene. This CDR3 is 14 amino acids long. Sample: whole blood. V and J are TRBV29-1 and TRBJ2-1; D is uncertain. The TCR comes from an adult who was a healthcare worker with PCR-confirmed SARS-CoV-2 infection or an uninfected control (not recorded which). The CDR3 nucleotides read TGCAGCGTTATTCTGAGCGCGGTCAACAATGAGCAGTTCTTC. Amino acid sequence: CSVILSAVNNEQFF.